In its sample, the clone carrying this TCR beta chain was seen a few times. The data are from a study of beta chain features in type 1 diabetes. Expressed TCRB transcripts got sequenced, as all isolated RNA was reverse transcribed. Using immunoSEQ multiplex PCR, the repertoire was profiled, and TCRdb retains in-frame clones only, with some absent. The sample lists about 900,000 clones; 17% were seen once. After removal of 5 bases from V and 8 bases from J, the junction contained 6 bases not matched to a gene. Germline loops: CDR1 LGHNA, CDR2 YSLEER. This CDR3 has 13 amino acids. What was sequenced was naive CD4+ T cells from blood. This clonotype was obtained from a woman aged 18 to 35 in good health. This sequence joins TRBV4-3 and TRBJ1-2, with 9 bases lining up with TRBD1. CDR3 residues: CASSARDRVGYTF. The CDR3 nucleotides are TGCGCCAGCAGCGCCCGGGACAGGGTGGGCTACACCTTC.